This T cell receptor (beta chain) comes out of a study of blood T cell repertoires in COVID-19. Study summary: The analysed material was cDNA or gDNA that came from T cells, B-cell-depleted T cells, or PBMCs.

Assay used: immunoSEQ multiplex PCR; TCRdb lists only in-frame clones, some missing. The sample has 150,000 to 200,000 clones; about 81% are singletons. Germline CDR1 reads SGHKS; CDR2 reads YYEKEE (reference sequence). The V and J ends lost 0 bases and 11 bases respectively, with 6 bases between them. The CDR3 length is 12 residues. The material sequenced was peripheral blood. The source of this sequence is a woman over 75 with COVID-19, enrolled during active disease. The rearrangement uses TRBV5-5 and TRBJ1-6; no firm D call. The CDR3 DNA follows: TGTGCCAGCAGCTTGGCGGGGACACCCCTCCACTTT. This translates into CASSLAGTPLHF.